The rows below give T cell receptor beta chains drawn from one sample of a study of blood T cell repertoires in COVID-19. Profiled with immunoSEQ multiplex PCR; TCRdb holds only in-frame clones, not every one. This sample carries under 200,000 clones, 70% to 80% of them seen once, and the ten largest clones take around 8.1%. Sequencing input: peripheral blood. The source of these receptors is a woman aged 60-70 years with COVID-19, enrolled during active disease. The CDR3 runs from the conserved cysteine through the conserved F or W. Each record gives: D gene, CDR3 length, J gene, V gene, clone size, CDR3 DNA, CDR3 protein. A D gene is named only where the DNA matches it firmly. Clone size is not always given. Where it is, it says once, few, many or a class for expanded clones.

>.|12|TRBJ2-7|TRBV27|once
TGTGCCAGCAGAACAGGTTCCTACGAGCAGTACTTC
CASRTGSYEQYF
>TRBD2|18|TRBJ2-5|TRBV6-1|.
TGTGCCAGCAGTGAAGCGCAGGTAGTAGCGGGATCTTCGGAGACCCAGTACTTC
CASSEAQVVAGSSETQYF
>TRBD1|14|TRBJ1-2|TRBV5-1|.
TGCGCCAGCAGCTTGGATGGGACAGGTTATGGCTACACCTTC
CASSLDGTGYGYTF
>.|15|TRBJ1-5|TRBV2|.
TGTGCCAGCAGTGAAATAGTACAAAGCGGTCAGCCCCAGCATTTT
CASSEIVQSGQPQHF
>TRBD1|14|TRBJ2-2|TRBV11-2|.
TGTGCCAGCAGCCTGGACAGGGGTACCGGGGAGCTGTTTTTT
CASSLDRGTGELFF
>.|14|TRBJ2-6|TRBV11-2|.
TGTGCCAGCAGCCCGAGCTCTGGGGCCAACGTCCTGACTTTC
CASSPSSGANVLTF
>TRBD2|13|TRBJ2-1|TRBV12-3/TRBV12-4|.
TGTGCCAGCAGTCCCGGGGGGTGGGATGAGCAGTTCTTC
CASSPGGWDEQFF
>.|13|TRBJ1-2|TRBV18|.
TGTGCCAGCTCACCAATACAGGGCGATGGCTACACCTTC
CASSPIQGDGYTF
>TRBD2|15|TRBJ2-5|TRBV2|.
TGTGCCAGCAGTTTTAGCGGGGGGGCAGAAGAGACCCAGTACTTC
CASSFSGGAEETQYF
>.|14|TRBJ2-5|TRBV11-3|.
TGTGCCAGCAGCTTAGGAGGGATAGACGAGACCCAGTACTTC
CASSLGGIDETQYF
>TRBD2|14|TRBJ2-7|TRBV28|.
TGTGCCAGCAGTTTCCCGGGAGGGCCTGGGGAGCAGTACTTC
CASSFPGGPGEQYF
>.|13|TRBJ1-1|TRBV28|.
TGTGCCAGCAGTTTCGGACAGTTCACTGAAGCTTTCTTT
CASSFGQFTEAFF
>TRBD1|13|TRBJ2-3|TRBV6-6|.
TGTGCCAGCAGGTCACAGGGGTTTGATACGCAGTATTTT
CASRSQGFDTQYF
>TRBD1|15|TRBJ1-5|TRBV6-5|.
TGTGCCAGCGGGGACAGGGCCCCGACGTATCAGCCCCAGCATTTT
CASGDRAPTYQPQHF
>TRBD2|17|TRBJ2-3|TRBV19|.
TGTGCCAGTAGTATAGATTTTGAGCGGGGGGGCACAGATACGCAGTATTTT
CASSIDFERGGTDTQYF
>.|15|TRBJ1-5|TRBV6-1|.
TGTGCCAGCAGTGAGGGAGCTTATAGCAATCAGCCCCAGCATTTT
CASSEGAYSNQPQHF
>.|16|TRBJ2-2|TRBV6-1|.
TGTGCCAGCAGTGATCTTCGCGGGCGGGACACCGGGGAGCTGTTTTTT
CASSDLRGRDTGELFF
>TRBD2|15|TRBJ2-2|TRBV7-2|.
TGTGCCAGCAGCCTTGGACTAGCGGAAACCGGGGAGCTGTTTTTT
CASSLGLAETGELFF
>.|16|TRBJ1-6|TRBV11-2|.
TGTGCCAGCAGCTCGAGTTGGAGCTCCTATAATTCACCCCTCCACTTT
CASSSSWSSYNSPLHF
>.|14|TRBJ1-5|TRBV5-1|.
TGCGCCAGCAGCCCCGGAGAGCGGAATCAGCCCCAGCATTTT
CASSPGERNQPQHF
>.|14|TRBJ1-1|TRBV5-4|.
TGTGCCAGCAGCTCGGGGGTGGAGGGGACTGAAGCTTTCTTT
CASSSGVEGTEAFF
>.|18|TRBJ1-5|TRBV6-2/TRBV6-3|once
TGTGCCAGCAGTTACCCCTCGAAGGGGGAAAACCCGCGGCAGCCCCAGCATTTT
CASSYPSKGENPRQPQHF
>.|13|TRBJ1-1|TRBV21-1|few
TGTGCCATCAAGGCGGGGATGAACACTGAAGCTTTCTTT
CAIKAGMNTEAFF